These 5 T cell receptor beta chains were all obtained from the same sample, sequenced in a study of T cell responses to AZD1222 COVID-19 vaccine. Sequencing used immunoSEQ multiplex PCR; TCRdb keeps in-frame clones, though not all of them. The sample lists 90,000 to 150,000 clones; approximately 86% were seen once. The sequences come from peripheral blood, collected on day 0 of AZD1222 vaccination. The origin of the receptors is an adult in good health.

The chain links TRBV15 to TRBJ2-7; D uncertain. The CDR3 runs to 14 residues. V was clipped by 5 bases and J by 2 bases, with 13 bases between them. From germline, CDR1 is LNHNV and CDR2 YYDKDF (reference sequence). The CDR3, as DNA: TGTGCCACCAGCGGAACCTCCGGAACCTACGAGCAGTACTTC. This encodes CATSGTSGTYEQYF.

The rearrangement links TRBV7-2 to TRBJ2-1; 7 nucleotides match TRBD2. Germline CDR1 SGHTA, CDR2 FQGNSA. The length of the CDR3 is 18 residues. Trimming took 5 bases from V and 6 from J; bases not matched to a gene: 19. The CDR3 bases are TGTGCCAGCAGCCTAGGGGCTAGCGGAGGGCTAGTCGTCAATGAGCAGTTCTTC. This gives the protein CASSLGASGGLVVNEQFF.

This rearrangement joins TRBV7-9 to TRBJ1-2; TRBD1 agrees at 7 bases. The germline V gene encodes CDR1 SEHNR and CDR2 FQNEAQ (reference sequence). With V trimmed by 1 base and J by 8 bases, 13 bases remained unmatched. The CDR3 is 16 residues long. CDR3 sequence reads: CASSLGGGTAQPGYTF. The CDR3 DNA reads TGTGCCAGCAGCTTAGGGGGGGGGACAGCCCAACCAGGCTACACCTTC. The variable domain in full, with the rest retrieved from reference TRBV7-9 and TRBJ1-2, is DTGVSQNPRHKITKRGQNVTFRCDPISEHNRLYWYRQTLGQGPEFLTYFQNEAQLEKSRLLSDRFSAERPKGSFSTLEIQRTEQGDSAMYLCASSLGGGTAQPGYTFGSGTRLTVV.

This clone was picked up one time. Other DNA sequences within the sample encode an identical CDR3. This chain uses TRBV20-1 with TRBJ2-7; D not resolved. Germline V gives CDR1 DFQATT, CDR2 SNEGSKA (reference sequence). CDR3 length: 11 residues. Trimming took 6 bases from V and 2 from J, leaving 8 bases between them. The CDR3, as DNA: TGCAGTGCCCCGGACCCCTACGAGCAGTACTTC. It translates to CSAPDPYEQYF.

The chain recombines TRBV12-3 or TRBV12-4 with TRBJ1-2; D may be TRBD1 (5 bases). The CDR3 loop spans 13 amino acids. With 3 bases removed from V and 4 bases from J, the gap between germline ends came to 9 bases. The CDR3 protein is CASSFRGSYGYTF. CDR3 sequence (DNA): TGTGCCAGCAGTTTTCGGGGGAGCTATGGCTACACCTTC.